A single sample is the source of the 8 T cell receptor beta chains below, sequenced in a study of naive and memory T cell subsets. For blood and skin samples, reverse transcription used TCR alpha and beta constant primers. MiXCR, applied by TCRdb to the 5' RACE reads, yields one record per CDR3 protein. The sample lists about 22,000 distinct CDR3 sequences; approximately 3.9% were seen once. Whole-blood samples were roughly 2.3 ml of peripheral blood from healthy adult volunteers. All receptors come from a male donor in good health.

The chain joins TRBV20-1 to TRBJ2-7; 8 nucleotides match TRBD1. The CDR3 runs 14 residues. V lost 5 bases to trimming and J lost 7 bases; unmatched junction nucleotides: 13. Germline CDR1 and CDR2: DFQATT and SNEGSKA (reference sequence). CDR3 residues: CSAPQTGAPREQYF. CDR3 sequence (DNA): TGCAGTGCTCCGCAGACAGGGGCGCCTCGGGAGCAGTACTTC.

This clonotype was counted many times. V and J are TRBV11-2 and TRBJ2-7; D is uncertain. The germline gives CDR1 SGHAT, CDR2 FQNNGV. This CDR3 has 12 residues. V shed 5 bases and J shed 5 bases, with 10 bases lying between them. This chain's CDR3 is CASSPAEDEQYF. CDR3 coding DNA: TGTGCCAGCAGCCCCGCAGAGGACGAGCAGTACTTC.

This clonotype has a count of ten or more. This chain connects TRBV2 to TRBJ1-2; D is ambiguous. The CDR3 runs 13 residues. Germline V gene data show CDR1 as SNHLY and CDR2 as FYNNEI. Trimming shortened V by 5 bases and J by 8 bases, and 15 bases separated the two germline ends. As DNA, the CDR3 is TGTGCCAGCAGTCCCGGCCCGACCACCGGCTACACCTTC. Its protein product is CASSPGPTTGYTF.

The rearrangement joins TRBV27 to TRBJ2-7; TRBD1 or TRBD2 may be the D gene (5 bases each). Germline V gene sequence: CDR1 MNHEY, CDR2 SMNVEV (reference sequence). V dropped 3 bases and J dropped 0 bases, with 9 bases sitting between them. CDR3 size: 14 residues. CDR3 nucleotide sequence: TGTGCCAGCAGTTTCGGGGCTCTCTCCTACGAGCAGTACTTC. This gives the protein CASSFGALSYEQYF.

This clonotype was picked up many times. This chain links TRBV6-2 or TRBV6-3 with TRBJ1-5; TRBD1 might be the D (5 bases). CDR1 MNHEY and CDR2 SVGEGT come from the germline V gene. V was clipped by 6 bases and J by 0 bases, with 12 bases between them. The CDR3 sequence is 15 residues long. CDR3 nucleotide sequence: TGTGCCAGCAGGTTGGCAGGGAGTAGCAATCAGCCCCAGCATTTT. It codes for CASRLAGSSNQPQHF.

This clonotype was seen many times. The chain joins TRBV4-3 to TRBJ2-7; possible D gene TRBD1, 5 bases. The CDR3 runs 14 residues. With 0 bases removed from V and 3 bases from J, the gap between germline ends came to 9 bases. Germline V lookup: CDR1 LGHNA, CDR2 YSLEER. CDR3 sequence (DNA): TGCGCCAGCAGCCAAGATCGCAGGGTCTACGAGCAGTACTTC. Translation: CASSQDRRVYEQYF.

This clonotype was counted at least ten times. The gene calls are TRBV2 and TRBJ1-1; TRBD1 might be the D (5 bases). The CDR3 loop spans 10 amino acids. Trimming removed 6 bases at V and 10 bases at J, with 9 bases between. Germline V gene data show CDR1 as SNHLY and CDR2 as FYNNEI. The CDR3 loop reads CASRGLGAFF. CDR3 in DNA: TGTGCCAGCAGGGGACTGGGAGCTTTCTTT.

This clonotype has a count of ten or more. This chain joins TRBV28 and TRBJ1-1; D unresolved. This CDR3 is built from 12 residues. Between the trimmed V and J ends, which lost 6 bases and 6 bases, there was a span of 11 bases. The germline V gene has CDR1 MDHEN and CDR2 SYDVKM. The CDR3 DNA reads TGTGCCAGCAGCCTACTGAGAGCTGAAGCTTTCTTT. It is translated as CASSLLRAEAFF.